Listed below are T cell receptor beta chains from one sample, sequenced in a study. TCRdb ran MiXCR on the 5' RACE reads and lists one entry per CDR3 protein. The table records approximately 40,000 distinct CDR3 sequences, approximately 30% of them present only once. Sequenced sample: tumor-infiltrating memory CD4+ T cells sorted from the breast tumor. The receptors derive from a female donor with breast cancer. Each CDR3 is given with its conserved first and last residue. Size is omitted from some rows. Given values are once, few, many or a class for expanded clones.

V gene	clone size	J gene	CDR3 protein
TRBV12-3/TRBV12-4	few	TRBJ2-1	CASSSLREGGFF
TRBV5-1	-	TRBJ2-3	CASSPGTGPDTQYF
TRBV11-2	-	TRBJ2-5	CASSLAGGQETQYF
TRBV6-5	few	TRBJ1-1	CASSPQAGGLAFF
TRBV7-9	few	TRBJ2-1	CASSQREQFF
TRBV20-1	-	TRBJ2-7	CSARDGDPSSYEQYF
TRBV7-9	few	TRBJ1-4	CASSLRQGDEKLFF
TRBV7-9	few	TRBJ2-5	CASKPTGGETQYF
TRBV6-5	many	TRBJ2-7	CASSYYRVPASYEQYF
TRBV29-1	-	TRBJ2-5	CSVEVNQVGTQYF
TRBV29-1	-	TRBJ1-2	CSVGVLISDSLNYGYTF
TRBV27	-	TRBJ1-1	CASSLSAVDTEAFF
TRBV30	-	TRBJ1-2	CAWIGRGRRYGYTF
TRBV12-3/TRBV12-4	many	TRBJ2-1	CAGGTTLYNEQFF
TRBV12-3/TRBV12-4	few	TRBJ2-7	CASSSQTGGPYEQYF
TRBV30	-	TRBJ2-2	CASPLAWRTGELFF
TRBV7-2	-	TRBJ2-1	CASSFVPSSGGYNEQFF
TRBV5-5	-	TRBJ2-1	CASSFTSNEQFF
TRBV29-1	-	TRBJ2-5	CSVRSGWETQYF
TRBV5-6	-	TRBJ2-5	CASSPRGRSVQETQYF
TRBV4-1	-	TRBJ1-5	CASSQGQGSNQPQHF
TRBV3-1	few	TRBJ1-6	CASSHEPGSYNSPLHF
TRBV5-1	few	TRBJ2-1	CASSTTGTSESEQFF
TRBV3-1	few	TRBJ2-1	CASSQTRYNEQFF